This is a list of T cell receptor beta chains from one sample in a study of cytomegalovirus exposure and HLA in healthy donors. Clones were read by immunoSEQ multiplex PCR, and TCRdb kept only the in-frame ones, dropping some. The repertoire holds roughly 160,000 clones, with around 80% as singletons. Sequenced material: PBMCs. These receptor sequences come from a male donor in good health and CMV-seronegative. Each CDR3 is given with its conserved first and last residue. D genes are given only for firm matches. Clone size is not always given. Where it is, it says once, few, many or a class for expanded clones.

abundance | d_gene | j_gene | len | v_gene | CDR3nt | CDR3aa
NA | TRBD2 | TRBJ2-1 | 18 | TRBV7-9 | TGTGCCATCCCTGGGACTAGAAAAAGGAAAGTCTCCTACAATGAGCAGTTCTTC | CAIPGTRKRKVSYNEQFF
NA | TRBD1 | TRBJ1-1 | 14 | TRBV7-8 | TGTGCCAGCAGCCCCCGGACAGGGACCACTGAAGCTTTCTTT | CASSPRTGTTEAFF
NA | TRBD1 | TRBJ1-2 | 14 | TRBV13 | TGTGCCAGCAGCCAACAGGGGTTTAACTATGGCTACACCTTC | CASSQQGFNYGYTF
NA | TRBD2 | TRBJ2-2 | 20 | TRBV28 | TGTGCCAGCAGTGGGACAGGCACGGGACTAGCGGGGGGGCCGAGCGGGGAGCTGTTTTTT | CASSGTGTGLAGGPSGELFF
once | TRBD1 | TRBJ1-2 | 14 | TRBV19 | TGTGCCAGTATAGGACAGGCGGAGGTTTATGGCTACACCTTC | CASIGQAEVYGYTF
NA | TRBD2 | TRBJ2-1 | 16 | TRBV29-1 | TGCAGCGTTGAAGTAGCGGGGGGACTTATCTACAATGAGCAGTTCTTC | CSVEVAGGLIYNEQFF
NA | TRBD1 | TRBJ1-4 | 15 | TRBV11-1 | TGTGCCAGCAGCCCCAGACAGGGGCTTAATGAAAAACTGTTTTTT | CASSPRQGLNEKLFF
NA | NA | TRBJ2-7 | 14 | TRBV7-8 | TGTGCCAGCAGCTTAGTTAAGGGGGCCTACGAGCAGTACTTC | CASSLVKGAYEQYF
NA | TRBD1 | TRBJ1-1 | 13 | TRBV19 | TGTGCCAGTAGTCCACAGGGGTTGACTGAAGCTTTCTTT | CASSPQGLTEAFF
NA | TRBD1 | TRBJ2-3 | 13 | TRBV30 | TGTGCCTGGAAGGACAGGGCAAGGGATACGCAGTATTTT | CAWKDRARDTQYF
NA | NA | TRBJ1-5 | 14 | TRBV6-6 | TGTGCCAGCAGTTACAGGGGGAGCAATCAGCCCCAGCATTTT | CASSYRGSNQPQHF
NA | TRBD1 | TRBJ1-4 | 16 | TRBV27 | TGTGCCAGCAGTTTAAGAGGGACAGGGGGCTTTGAAAAACTGTTTTTT | CASSLRGTGGFEKLFF
few | NA | TRBJ1-2 | 12 | TRBV2 | TGTGCCAGCAGGGAAGTCGGCTATGGCTACACCTTC | CASREVGYGYTF
NA | TRBD1 | TRBJ1-2 | 14 | TRBV30 | TGTGCCTGGAACTCGGACAGGCAAAACTATGGCTACACCTTC | CAWNSDRQNYGYTF
NA | TRBD1 | TRBJ2-6 | 16 | TRBV18 | TGTGCCAGCTCACCAGACAGGGCTTCCGGGGCCAACGTCCTGACTTTC | CASSPDRASGANVLTF
once | TRBD2 | TRBJ2-5 | 15 | TRBV6-5 | TGTGCCAGCAGTTCGACTAGCGGGGGGTCAGAGACCCAGTACTTC | CASSSTSGGSETQYF
few | NA | TRBJ1-3 | 13 | TRBV9 | TGTGCCAGCAGCGGGGGCCCCGGAAACACCATATATTTT | CASSGGPGNTIYF
NA | TRBD1 | TRBJ1-2 | 14 | TRBV7-2 | TGTGCCAGCAGCTTGGACAGGACCTTGGGTGGCTACACCTTC | CASSLDRTLGGYTF
NA | NA | TRBJ1-4 | 17 | TRBV7-9 | TGTGCCAGCAGCTTAGCTCGTGGCACCGTTACTAATGAAAAACTGTTTTTT | CASSLARGTVTNEKLFF
few | NA | TRBJ1-4 | 15 | TRBV5-6 | TGTGCCAGCAGACTTTGGGGGGAGGGGGGAGAAAAACTGTTTTTT | CASRLWGEGGEKLFF
NA | NA | TRBJ1-1 | 16 | TRBV6-1 | TGTGCCAGCAGTGATGTGGCGAGGCCAACAAACACTGAAGCTTTCTTT | CASSDVARPTNTEAFF
NA | TRBD1 | TRBJ1-2 | 13 | TRBV27 | TGTGCCAGCAGTCCTCGACAGGGGAATGGCTACACCTTC | CASSPRQGNGYTF